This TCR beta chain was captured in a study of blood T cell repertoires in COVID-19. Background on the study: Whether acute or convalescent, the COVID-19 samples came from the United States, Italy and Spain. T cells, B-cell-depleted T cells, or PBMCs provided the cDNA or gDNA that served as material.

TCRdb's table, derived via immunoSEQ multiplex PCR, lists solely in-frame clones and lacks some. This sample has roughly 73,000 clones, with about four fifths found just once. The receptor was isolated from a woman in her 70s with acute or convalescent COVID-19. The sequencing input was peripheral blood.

The CDR3 DNA reads as TGTGCCAGCAGTCCCCCCCTCCTGGGGGGTATTGGCTACACCTTC. Its protein is CASSPPLLGGIGYTF. The rearrangement uses TRBV28 and TRBJ1-2, with D possibly TRBD1 on 5 matching bases. The CDR3 is 15 residues long. Germline assignment: CDR1 MDHEN and CDR2 SYDVKM. Trimming shortened V by 5 bases and J by 7 bases, and 20 bases separated the two germline ends.